These 18 T cell receptor beta chains share one sample of origin, sequenced in a study of blood T cell repertoires in COVID-19. Repertoires were generated with immunoSEQ multiplex PCR, while TCRdb's copy carries only in-frame clones and drops some. Of about 250,000 clones listed, 80% to 90% were seen once; the top ten hold over 2%. Sequencing used PBMCs or T cells enriched from blood (not recorded which). Source of these receptors: a woman aged 18-29 years who had recovered from COVID-19.

This clone was recorded only once. The chain recombines TRBV19 with TRBJ2-1; 8 bases are a match to TRBD1. This CDR3 has 12 amino acids. In germline, CDR1 is LNHDA, CDR2 SQIVND (reference sequence). Unmatched junction bases numbered 0, after V lost 4 bases and J lost 7 bases. CDR3 sequence (DNA): TGTGCCAGTAGTAACAGGGGGAATGAGCAGTTCTTC. This translates into CASSNRGNEQFF.

The chain combines TRBV19 with TRBJ1-1; D might be TRBD1 (5 bases). Trimming left V 6 bases short and J 5 bases short, with 22 bases between. This CDR3 is 16 amino acids long. CDR1 and CDR2 from the germline V gene are LNHDA and SQIVND (reference sequence). CDR3 in amino acids: CASRRTRSAGKTEAFF. The DNA of the CDR3 is TGTGCCAGTAGGCGCACTCGATCGGCAGGGAAGACTGAAGCTTTCTTT.

This clone appeared a single time. This chain uses TRBV15 with TRBJ1-3; possibly TRBD1 for D (5 bases). Germline V gives CDR1 LNHNV, CDR2 YYDKDF (reference sequence). The V and J ends lost 4 bases and 1 base respectively, with 11 bases between them. The CDR3 totals 15 residues. The CDR3 nucleotides are TGTGCCACCAGCACCTCGGGGGGGTCTGGAAACACCATATATTTT. Translation gives CATSTSGGSGNTIYF.

V usage is TRBV2 and J usage is TRBJ1-5; 9 bases agree with TRBD1. The CDR3 is 14 residues long. Germline trimming cut 3 bases from V and 4 bases from J; bases unmatched to any gene: 1. The V gene's germline CDR1 is SNHLY and CDR2 FYNNEI. This CDR3 is CASSDGQGNQPQHF. The CDR3 bases are TGTGCCAGCAGTGATGGACAGGGGAATCAGCCCCAGCATTTT.

The J gene is TRBJ1-4, the V gene TRBV10-1; 9 positions match TRBD1. The CDR3 loop spans 15 amino acids. After removal of 4 bases from V and 7 bases from J, the junction contained 7 bases not matched to a gene. CDR1 and CDR2 (germline): WNHNN, SYGVQD (reference sequence). The CDR3 reads CASSAGTGFSEKLFF. The CDR3 DNA reads TGCGCCAGCAGTGCCGGGACAGGGTTTAGTGAAAAACTGTTTTTT.

The genes are TRBV18 and TRBJ1-5, with D possibly matching TRBD1 (6 bases). The CDR3 contains 17 residues. V was pared by 10 bases and J by 2 bases, with 24 bases between. Germline lookup yields CDR1 KGHSH and CDR2 LQKENI. The CDR3 sequence is CATSPSSAGGGNQPQHF. Written as DNA, the CDR3 is TGTGCCACTTCACCTTCGTCGGCTGGGGGCGGCAATCAGCCCCAGCATTTT.

The J gene is TRBJ1-1, the V gene TRBV21-1; the D segment call TRBD1 is taken from the table without a DNA check. TRBV21-1 is tagged as a pseudogene. The CDR3 is 18 amino acids. CDR3: CASSRAEGTDNMNTEAFF. The DNA for the CDR3 is TGTGCCAGCAGCAGGGCGGAGGGGACAGACAACATGAACACTGAAGCTTTCTTT.

Here the CDR3 reads CASSKDGLATTYEQYF. In DNA, the CDR3 is TGCGCCAGCAGCAAAGACGGACTAGCGACGACCTACGAGCAGTACTTC. The chain couples TRBV5-1 to TRBJ2-7, with TRBD2 matching over 9 bases. CDR1 is SGHRS, CDR2 YFSETQ, per germline. CDR3 length equals 16 residues. The trim removed 4 bases at V and 2 bases at J, leaving 10 bases unmatched.

This rearrangement joins TRBV7-2 to TRBJ2-2; 7 nucleotides align to TRBD2. The V segment lost 5 bases and the J segment 1 base; nucleotides outside the gene matches: 4. The CDR3 has 15 amino acids. Germline CDR1 reads SGHTA; CDR2 reads FQGNSA. The CDR3 DNA reads as TGTGCCAGCAGCCCTATAGCGGGGAACACCGGGGAGCTGTTTTTT. It specifies CASSPIAGNTGELFF.

This clone was found a few times. This chain joins TRBV23-1 and TRBJ2-7; 7 bases match TRBD1. TRBV23-1 belongs to the ORF category, with a function that is uncertain. The J segment lost 6 bases and the V segment lost 0 bases, leaving 17 bases of the junction unmatched. The CDR3 runs 18 residues. CDR3 residues: CASSQSWTGSSYECEQYF. For the CDR3, the DNA is TGCGCCAGCAGTCAATCCTGGACAGGTTCAAGCTACGAATGCGAGCAGTACTTC.

The chain has TRBV19 and TRBJ2-7; 10 bases map to TRBD2. The germline V gene has CDR1 LNHDA and CDR2 SQIVND (reference sequence). There are 18 residues in the CDR3. Unmatched junction bases numbered 13, after V lost 4 bases and J lost 1 base. The CDR3 DNA reads TGTGCCAGTAGTACCCAGTGGAGGGGGACTAGCGCTTCCTACGAGCAGTACTTC. Residues: CASSTQWRGTSASYEQYF.

This chain links TRBV5-1 with TRBJ1-1; 8 bases line up with TRBD1. Germline CDR1 is SGHRS and CDR2 is YFSETQ. Unmatched junction bases numbered 6, after V lost 5 bases and J lost 6 bases. CDR3 length equals 13 residues. CDR3 DNA: TGCGCCAGCAGGGACAGGGTTAGCGCTGAAGCTTTCTTT. Encoded protein: CASRDRVSAEAFF.

V and J are TRBV6-1 and TRBJ2-1, with a tentative D call TRBD2 (5 bases). The CDR3 consists of 15 residues. The germline gives CDR1 MNHNS, CDR2 SASEGT. V lost 1 base and J 7 bases, leaving 14 bases between the germline ends. This chain's CDR3 is CASSEGGTSGNEQFF. CDR3 sequence (DNA): TGTGCCAGCAGTGAAGGGGGAACTTCGGGGAATGAGCAGTTCTTC.

The chain carries TRBV29-1 and TRBJ1-2; maybe TRBD1 (5 bases). The CDR3 is 12 amino acids. From germline, CDR1 is SQVTM and CDR2 ANQGSEA. With 4 bases removed from V and 7 bases from J, the gap between germline ends came to 13 bases. CDR3 DNA sequence: TGCAGCGTTGCACCCAGGGTGGGTGGCTACACCTTC. Its protein product is CSVAPRVGGYTF.

The rearrangement uses TRBV19 and TRBJ1-4, with D possibly matching TRBD1 (6 bases). Deletions cut 3 bases from V and 3 bases from J, with 14 bases between. Per germline, CDR1 LNHDA and CDR2 SQIVND (reference sequence). The CDR3 loop spans 16 amino acids. The CDR3 DNA reads as TGTGCCAGTAGTATCTCACAGGGTGAAGCTAATGAAAAACTGTTTTTT. Its translation is CASSISQGEANEKLFF. The full variable domain, in which reference TRBV19 and TRBJ1-4 provide the parts outside the CDR3, is DGGITQSPKYLFRKEGQNVTLSCEQNLNHDAMYWYRQDPGQGLRLIYYSQIVNDFQKGDIAEGYSVSREKKESFPLTVTSAQKNPTAFYLCASSISQGEANEKLFFGSGTQLSVL.

This chain uses TRBV5-4 with TRBJ1-2; D is possibly TRBD1 (6 bases). CDR3 length equals 15 residues. Germline V gene lookup returns CDR1 SGHNT and CDR2 YYREEE (reference sequence). The V gene lost 1 base and the J gene lost 8 bases, with 18 bases spanning the gap. CDR3 region: CASSLLLQGARGYTF. The CDR3 DNA reads as TGTGCCAGCAGCTTGTTACTACAGGGCGCGAGGGGCTACACCTTC.

The rearrangement uses TRBV5-5 and TRBJ2-1; 12 bases are shared with TRBD2. CDR1 is SGHKS, CDR2 YYEKEE, per germline (reference sequence). After removal of 4 bases from V and 3 bases from J, the junction contained 5 bases not matched to a gene. The CDR3 sequence is 16 residues long. The CDR3 here is CASSVGGLAGYNEQFF. CDR3 in DNA: TGTGCCAGCAGCGTCGGGGGACTAGCGGGCTACAATGAGCAGTTCTTC.

This chain links TRBV6-2 or TRBV6-3 with TRBJ1-1; D perhaps matches TRBD1 (6 bases). The germline V and J ends were trimmed by 3 bases and 7 bases, with 12 bases remaining between them. The CDR3 is 13 residues long. CDR1 is MNHEY, CDR2 SVGEGT, per germline. The CDR3 region has the DNA TGTGCCAGCAGTTATGGAGGGGGGGGTGAAGCTTTCTTT. As protein: CASSYGGGGEAFF.